Below are 5 T cell receptor beta chains sequenced from a single sample in a study of T cell repertoires in cytomegalovirus infection. TCRdb passed the reads through MiXCR, listing each CDR3 protein once. The table lists approximately 500,000 distinct CDR3 sequences, around 11% of them singletons, with roughly 10% in the top ten. The sample taken for sequencing was PBMCs. The receptors derive from a human donor in good health (CMV status not recorded). Some clones in this sample may be carry-over from other donors' samples.

The chain has TRBV6-5 and TRBJ2-4, with D perhaps matching TRBD1 (6 bases). V dropped 5 bases and J dropped 7 bases, with 12 bases sitting between them. Germline assignment: CDR1 MNHEY and CDR2 SVGAGI. The CDR3 has 13 residues. CDR3 sequence (DNA): TGTGCCAGCAGTAGAGGCAGGGGTAACATTCAGTACTTC. Its protein is CASSRGRGNIQYF.

In its sample, this clonotype was seen many times. The chain joins TRBV7-2 to TRBJ2-7; D unresolved. Germline-derived CDR1 and CDR2 are SGHTA and FQGNSA. V was shortened by 2 bases and J by 4 bases, with 6 bases between the two germline ends. The CDR3 runs to 12 residues. CDR3 loop: CASSLKSYEQYF. CDR3 coding DNA: TGTGCCAGCAGCTTAAAGTCATACGAGCAGTACTTC.

The chain couples TRBV6-1 to TRBJ2-5; possible D gene TRBD1, 6 bases. Germline V gives CDR1 MNHNS, CDR2 SASEGT. This CDR3 is 13 amino acids long. V was shortened by 6 bases and J by 10 bases, with 18 bases between the two germline ends. CDR3 region: CASRGGRPEDQYF. In DNA form, the CDR3 reads TGTGCCAGCAGAGGGGGTCGGCCAGAGGACCAGTACTTC.

The V gene is TRBV18, the J gene TRBJ1-5; tentative D call: TRBD1 (5 bases). The CDR3 is 15 residues long. The germline gives CDR1 KGHSH, CDR2 LQKENI. V lost 3 bases and J 4 bases, leaving 13 bases between the germline ends. The CDR3 DNA is TGTGCCAGCTCACCCGGGACCCCTGGAAATCAGCCCCAGCATTTT. This gives the protein CASSPGTPGNQPQHF.

In this sample, this clonotype turned up many times. This chain connects TRBV7-2 to TRBJ1-2; TRBD1 aligns across 7 bases. The CDR3 has 14 residues. Germline CDR1 SGHTA, CDR2 FQGNSA. After removal of 7 bases from V and 2 bases from J, the junction contained 7 bases not matched to a gene. CDR3: CASTQGGLNYGYTF. Here the CDR3 DNA reads TGTGCCAGCACCCAGGGGGGGTTAAACTATGGCTACACCTTC.